This TCR beta chain was retrieved from a study of T cell responses to AZD1222 COVID-19 vaccine. Findings and caveats of the study: A mostly white British donor set with more females was recruited, and clonal diversity was possibly underestimated.

As concerns this clone: Its antigen is not identified.

V was pared by 5 bases and J by 8 bases, with 9 bases of the junction left unmatched. This CDR3 spans 14 amino acids. The germline CDR1 and CDR2 sequences are SNHLY and FYNNEI. Repertoires were generated with immunoSEQ multiplex PCR, while TCRdb's copy carries only in-frame clones and drops some. Among over 85,000 clones listed, roughly 92% were seen once. The sequence derives from an adult in good health. J is TRBJ1-2 and V is TRBV2; 9 bases fit TRBD1. Sequences were derived from peripheral blood, sampled on day 0 of AZD1222 vaccination. The CDR3 spells CASSLTGGAAGYTF. CDR3 nucleotide sequence: TGTGCCAGCAGTCTCACAGGGGGCGCGGCCGGCTACACCTTC. Looking up the rest from reference TRBV2 and TRBJ1-2 gives the full variable domain: EPEVTQTPSHQVTQMGQEVILRCVPISNHLYFYWYRQILGQKVEFLVSFYNNEISEKSEIFDDQFSVERPDGSNFTLKIRSTKLEDSAMYFCASSLTGGAAGYTFGSGTRLTVV.